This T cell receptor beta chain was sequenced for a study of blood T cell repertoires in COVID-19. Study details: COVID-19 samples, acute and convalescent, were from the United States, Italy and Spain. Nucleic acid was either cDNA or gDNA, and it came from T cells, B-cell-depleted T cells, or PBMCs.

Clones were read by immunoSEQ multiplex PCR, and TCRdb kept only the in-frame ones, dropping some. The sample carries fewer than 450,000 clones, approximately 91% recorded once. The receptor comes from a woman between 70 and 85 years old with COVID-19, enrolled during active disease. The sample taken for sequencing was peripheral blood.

CDR3 bases: TGTGCCTGGAGTGTAAAGGCAGGGGGTCCTACGCAGTATTTT. Translating it yields CAWSVKAGGPTQYF. This chain joins TRBV30 and TRBJ2-3; TRBD1 matches at 7 bases. The trim removed 0 bases at V and 8 bases at J, leaving 8 bases unmatched. CDR1 and CDR2 (germline): GTSNPN, SVGIG (reference sequence). The CDR3 length is 14 residues. The full variable domain, with the rest looked up from reference TRBV30 and TRBJ2-3, is SQTIHQWPATLVQPVGSPLSLECTVEGTSNPNLYWYRQAAGRGLQLLFYSVGIGQISSEVPQNLSASRPQDRQFILSSKKLLLSDSGFYLCAWSVKAGGPTQYFGPGTRLTVL.